Listed below are T cell receptor beta chains from one sample, sequenced in a study of identical twins. MiXCR, run by TCRdb on the 5' RACE reads, gives a single entry per CDR3 protein. The sample contains a few hundred thousand distinct CDR3 sequences, approximately 10% of which appear only once. Sequenced: memory T cells sorted from blood. These receptors came from a man aged 45-65 years in good health. CDR3s include the opening cysteine and the closing phenylalanine or tryptophan. Each record gives: V gene, J gene, clone size, D gene, CDR3 protein, CDR3 DNA. A D gene is named only where the DNA matches it firmly. Only part of the rows carry a size: once, few, many, or a class if the clone is expanded.

TRBV11-2	TRBJ2-1	many	-	CASSGWAEVEQFF	TGTGCCAGCAGCGGATGGGCGGAGGTTGAGCAGTTCTTC
TRBV5-1	TRBJ2-2	-	TRBD1	CASSDRAFSDTGELFF	TGCGCCAGCAGCGACAGGGCTTTCTCTGACACCGGGGAGCTGTTTTTT
TRBV5-1	TRBJ1-2	-	TRBD1	CASSLTTQGISYGYTF	TGCGCCAGCAGCTTAACTACACAGGGGATCAGCTATGGCTACACCTTC
TRBV29-1	TRBJ1-2	-	-	CSAWGDGGYTF	TGCAGCGCATGGGGAGACGGAGGCTACACCTTC
TRBV10-3	TRBJ2-2	many	TRBD2	CAISLTSAVGELFF	TGTGCCATCAGTCTGACTAGCGCCGTGGGGGAGCTGTTTTTT
TRBV7-9	TRBJ1-2	many	-	CASSPRSEYGYTF	TGTGCCAGCAGTCCCCGGTCAGAGTACGGCTACACCTTC
TRBV11-2	TRBJ1-6	few	-	CASSLAGDGSPLHF	TGTGCCAGCAGCTTAGCAGGGGATGGGTCACCCCTCCACTTT
TRBV24-1	TRBJ2-3	-	TRBD1	CATSRDRERRTDTQYF	TGTGCCACCTCCCGGGACAGGGAACGACGCACAGATACGCAGTATTTT
TRBV6-5	TRBJ2-1	few	-	CASSYKGTYNEQFF	TGTGCCAGCAGTTACAAGGGAACCTACAATGAGCAGTTCTTC
TRBV20-1	TRBJ2-1	-	TRBD2	CSANLAGLQETQFF	TGCAGTGCTAACCTAGCGGGGCTACAAGAGACCCAGTTCTTC
TRBV5-4	TRBJ2-3	-	-	CASSLSGVVGDTQYF	TGTGCCAGCAGCTTGTCGGGAGTTGTTGGAGATACGCAGTATTTT
TRBV11-1	TRBJ2-1	-	-	CASSSYNLHRGSMYNEQFF	TGTGCCAGCAGCTCCTATAACCTCCATCGGGGGTCAATGTACAATGAGCAGTTCTTC
TRBV19	TRBJ2-1	few	-	CASATDGYNEQFF	TGTGCCAGTGCGACGGACGGATACAATGAGCAGTTCTTC
TRBV5-1	TRBJ2-7	-	TRBD1	CASSAGPGQVNEQYF	TGCGCCAGCAGCGCTGGACCGGGACAGGTTAACGAGCAGTACTTC
TRBV29-1	TRBJ2-2	many	TRBD2	CSVSARTSGSTGELFF	TGCAGCGTTAGTGCTCGGACTAGCGGGTCCACCGGGGAGCTGTTTTTT
TRBV5-1	TRBJ1-1	many	-	CASSLVAGTEAFF	TGCGCCAGCAGCTTGGTGGCAGGGACTGAAGCTTTCTTT
TRBV12-3/TRBV12-4	TRBJ2-7	few	TRBD1	CASSSTWTGRGYEQYF	TGTGCCAGCAGCAGCACCTGGACAGGGCGAGGCTACGAGCAGTACTTC
TRBV10-3	TRBJ2-7	few	-	CAISRGQDPYEQYF	TGTGCCATCAGTCGCGGCCAGGACCCGTACGAGCAGTACTTC
TRBV29-1	TRBJ2-7	-	-	CSVLNPVRHEQYF	TGCAGCGTCTTGAACCCGGTGAGGCACGAGCAGTACTTC
TRBV5-1	TRBJ2-5	few	-	CASSLGFGGNQETQYF	TGCGCCAGCAGCTTGGGATTTGGGGGGAACCAAGAGACCCAGTACTTC
TRBV12-3/TRBV12-4	TRBJ1-1	many	-	CASSFRGMNTEAFF	TGTGCCAGCAGTTTTCGGGGGATGAACACTGAAGCTTTCTTT
TRBV25-1	TRBJ2-3	-	-	CASSDWGVSTDTQYF	TGTGCCAGCAGTGATTGGGGGGTTAGCACAGATACGCAGTATTTT